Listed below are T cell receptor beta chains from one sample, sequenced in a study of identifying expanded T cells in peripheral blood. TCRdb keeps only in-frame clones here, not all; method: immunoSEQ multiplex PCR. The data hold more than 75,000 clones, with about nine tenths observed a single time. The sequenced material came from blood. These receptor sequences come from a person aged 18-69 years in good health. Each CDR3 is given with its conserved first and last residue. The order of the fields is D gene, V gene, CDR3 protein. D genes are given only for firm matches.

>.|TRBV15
CATSVARRLNTEAFF
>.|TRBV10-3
CAISPGTLTMGELFF
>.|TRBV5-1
CASSPLGGSGEQYF
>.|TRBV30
CAWAPRAANYGYTF
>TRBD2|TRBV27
CASSQLAGGRSYEQYF
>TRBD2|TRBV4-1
CASSQRSGGVTGELFF
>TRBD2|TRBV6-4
CASSDGVAGASYNEQFF
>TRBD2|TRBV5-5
CASSLRLAGNEQYF
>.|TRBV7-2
CASSVGDTRSRASGNTIYF
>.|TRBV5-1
CASSLGGLEQPQHF
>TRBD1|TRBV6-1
CASFGTANTEAFF
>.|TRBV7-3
CASSFHREDTQYF
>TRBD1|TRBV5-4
CASSLDRDPYEQYF
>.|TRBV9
CASSAKSQLDTGELFF
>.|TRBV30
CAWSQRRVNTEAFF
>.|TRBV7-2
CASSPTSTGELFF
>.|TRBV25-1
CASWGQVSGTGELFF
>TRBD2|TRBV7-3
CASSTSGKGDNEQFF
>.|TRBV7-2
CASSLVAGSSYEQYF
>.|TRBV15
CATSLPNYNEQFF
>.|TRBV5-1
CASSLGANGNTIYF
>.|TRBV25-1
CASSGRTQYF